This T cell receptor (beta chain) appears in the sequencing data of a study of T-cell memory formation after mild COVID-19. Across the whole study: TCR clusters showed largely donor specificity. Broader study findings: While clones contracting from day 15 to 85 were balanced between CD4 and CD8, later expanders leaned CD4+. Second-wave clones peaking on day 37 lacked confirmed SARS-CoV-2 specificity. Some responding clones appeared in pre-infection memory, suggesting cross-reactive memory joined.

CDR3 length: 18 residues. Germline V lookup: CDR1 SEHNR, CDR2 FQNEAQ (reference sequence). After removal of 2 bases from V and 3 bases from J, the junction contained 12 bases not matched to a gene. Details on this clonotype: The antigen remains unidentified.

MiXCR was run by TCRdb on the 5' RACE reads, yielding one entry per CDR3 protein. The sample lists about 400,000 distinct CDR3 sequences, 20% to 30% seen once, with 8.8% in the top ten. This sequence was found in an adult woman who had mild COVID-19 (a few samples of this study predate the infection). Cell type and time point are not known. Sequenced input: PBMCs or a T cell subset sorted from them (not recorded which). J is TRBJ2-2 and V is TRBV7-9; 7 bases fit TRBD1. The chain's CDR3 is CASSLTRGRRWDTGELFF. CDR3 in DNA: TGTGCCAGCAGCTTAACAAGGGGGCGGCGATGGGACACCGGGGAGCTGTTTTTT.